These 20 T cell receptor beta chains were all obtained from the same sample, sequenced in a study of beta chain features in type 1 diabetes. The antigens these receptors bind are not known. Regarding the study as a whole: Across all four CD4+ subsets, people with type 1 diabetes showed modestly shorter TCRB CDR3s.

Every isolated RNA sample was fully reverse transcribed, so sequencing captured expressed TCRB transcripts. Only in-frame clones appear in the TCRdb table, and some are missing; sequencing was by immunoSEQ multiplex PCR. The repertoire has about 400,000 clones, over 9.5% of them found once; the top ten carry 0.0095% to 0.013%. Sequencing input: naive CD4+ T cells from blood. The receptors here all came from a woman aged 18-30 years with type 1 diabetes.

The chain carries TRBV23-1 and TRBJ2-3; the match to TRBD2 covers 7 bases. TRBV23-1 is an ORF, with its function uncertain. The CDR3 is 16 residues long. Trimming removed 2 bases from V and 2 bases from J; junction bases left unmatched: 7. CDR3 DNA sequence: TGCGCCAGCAGTCAAAGACGGGGGGACCCCACAGATACGCAGTATTTT. Encoded protein: CASSQRRGDPTDTQYF.

The table lists this clone with a few counts. The rearrangement links TRBV5-1 to TRBJ2-2; 9 nucleotides agree with TRBD1. Per the germline V gene, CDR1 is SGHRS and CDR2 is YFSETQ. The CDR3 covers 16 residues. With 3 bases clipped from V and 6 bases from J, the junction kept 9 bases outside the gene matches. The CDR3 spells CASSSGWDRDAGELFF. For the CDR3, the DNA is TGCGCCAGCAGCTCGGGTTGGGACAGGGACGCCGGGGAGCTGTTTTTT.

The V call is TRBV5-4, the J call TRBJ1-5, with 9 positions matching TRBD1. With 4 bases clipped from V and 4 bases from J, the junction kept 3 bases outside the gene matches. The CDR3 sequence is 14 residues long. Germline CDR1 reads SGHNT; CDR2 reads YYREEE (reference sequence). The CDR3 sequence: CASSRQGVNQPQHF. As DNA, the CDR3 is TGTGCCAGCAGCCGACAGGGGGTGAATCAGCCCCAGCATTTT. Full variable domain (rest looked up from reference TRBV5-4 and TRBJ1-5): ETGVTQSPTHLIKTRGQQVTLRCSSQSGHNTVSWYQQALGQGPQFIFQYYREEENGRGNFPPRFSGLQFPNYSSELNVNALELDDSALYLCASSRQGVNQPQHFGDGTRLSIL.

The genes are TRBV7-2 and TRBJ2-5; 9 bases agree with TRBD2. CDR1 is SGHTA, CDR2 FQGNSA, per germline. The length of the CDR3 is 15 residues. V gave up 5 bases and J gave up 4 bases; unmatched junction bases: 8. In DNA, the CDR3 is TGTGCCAGCAGCACCCGACTAGCGGCCGGAGAGACCCAGTACTTC. As protein: CASSTRLAAGETQYF.

This clone was seen only a few times. The gene calls are TRBV5-1 and TRBJ2-5, with 7 bases fitting TRBD2. Trimming removed 0 bases from V and 2 bases from J; junction bases left unmatched: 10. The CDR3 length is 17 residues. The germline CDR1 and CDR2 sequences are SGHRS and YFSETQ. The CDR3 DNA follows: TGCGCCAGCAGCTTGGGATGGACGACTAGCCGACAAGAGACCCAGTACTTC. It codes for CASSLGWTTSRQETQYF.

V is TRBV4-2 and J is TRBJ2-7; 8 positions agree with TRBD2. This CDR3 region has 16 residues. The germline V gene encodes CDR1 LGHNA and CDR2 YNFKEQ. V gave up 0 bases and J gave up 5 bases; unmatched junction bases: 9. The CDR3 sequence is CASSQDRGGLGNEQYF. CDR3 bases: TGTGCCAGCAGCCAAGATAGGGGGGGACTAGGAAACGAGCAGTACTTC.

This clone came up a few times. The chain is built from TRBV4-1 and TRBJ2-3; a possible D gene is TRBD1 (6 bases). The CDR3 consists of 15 residues. Trimming pared 1 base from V and 6 bases from J, leaving 14 bases between. Germline lookup yields CDR1 MGHRA and CDR2 YSYEKL. The CDR3 DNA reads as TGCGCCAGCAGCCAAGGTGTAGGGGGACCGGATACGCAGTATTTT. Protein sequence: CASSQGVGGPDTQYF.

The chain links TRBV11-1 to TRBJ2-1, with 12 nucleotides matching TRBD2. The CDR3 spans 16 residues. The germline CDR1 and CDR2 sequences are SGHAT and FQDESV (reference sequence). J lost 4 bases, V lost 5 bases, and 6 bases had no gene match. The CDR3 DNA is TGTGCCAGCAGCCCCCGGACTAGCGGGATATACAATGAGCAGTTCTTC. Its protein is CASSPRTSGIYNEQFF.

This clone showed up just a few times. The CDR3 loop is CASSPRGVGAGELFF. For the CDR3, the DNA is TGCGCCAGCAGCCCCCGGGGAGTCGGAGCCGGGGAGCTGTTTTTT. This chain links TRBV4-3 with TRBJ2-2, with a possible D match to TRBD2 (5 bases). This CDR3 is built from 15 residues. From germline, CDR1 is LGHNA and CDR2 YSLEER. V lost 4 bases and J 6 bases, leaving 15 bases between the germline ends.

This rearrangement joins TRBV28 to TRBJ1-2; D gene uncertain. CDR1 MDHEN and CDR2 SYDVKM come from the germline V gene. The germline V and J ends were trimmed by 6 bases and 6 bases, with 5 bases remaining between them. This CDR3 spans 10 amino acids. The CDR3 region is CASSSDGYTF. CDR3 coding DNA: TGTGCCAGCAGCTCCGATGGCTACACCTTC.

The V call is TRBV18, the J call TRBJ2-1; TRBD2 matches at 7 bases. Trimming removed 0 bases from V and 8 bases from J; junction bases left unmatched: 10. CDR1 is KGHSH, CDR2 LQKENI, per germline. The CDR3 consists of 16 residues. In nucleotides, the CDR3 is TGTGCCAGCTCACCACCGGGGACTACTGTCAGCCATGAGCAGTTCTTC. Encoded protein: CASSPPGTTVSHEQFF.

This chain links TRBV29-1 with TRBJ1-1; 9 bases fit TRBD1. This CDR3 has 20 amino acids. Germline V CDR1 and CDR2: SQVTM, ANQGSEA. Trimming cost V 2 bases and J 4 bases; bases outside gene matches: 23. CDR3 protein: CSVEKFGTGLRGSGSTEAFF. CDR3 sequence (DNA): TGCAGCGTTGAAAAATTCGGGACAGGGCTGCGCGGAAGCGGAAGCACTGAAGCTTTCTTT.

A few counts support this clone. The rearrangement uses TRBV9 and TRBJ1-2; no reliable D call. Germline-derived CDR1 and CDR2 are SGDLS and YYNGEE. The CDR3 length is 15 residues. V was shortened by 1 base and J by 3 bases, with 13 bases between the two germline ends. Written as DNA, the CDR3 is TGTGCCAGCAGCGTATCCCCAGAACGGGACTATGGCTACACCTTC. Amino acids: CASSVSPERDYGYTF.

This clone was seen only a few times. The rearrangement uses TRBV5-6 and TRBJ1-2; D is uncertain. V was shortened by 0 bases and J by 1 base, with 10 bases between the two germline ends. This CDR3 is 15 amino acids long. Germline CDR1 and CDR2: SGHDT and YYEEEE. CDR3 nucleotides: TGTGCCAGCAGCTTGGGGCAGTCGTTTAACTATGGCTACACCTTC. Translating gives CASSLGQSFNYGYTF.

The V and J genes are TRBV7-3 and TRBJ2-7; D call uncertain. In germline, CDR1 is SGHTA, CDR2 FQGTGA. This CDR3 is 14 amino acids long. Between the trimmed V and J ends, which lost 5 bases and 0 bases, there was a span of 11 bases. As DNA, the CDR3 is TGTGCCAGCAGCCCCAGACATGGCTCCTACGAGCAGTACTTC. Its protein product is CASSPRHGSYEQYF. Supplemented by reference TRBV7-3 and TRBJ2-7, the full variable domain reads GAGVSQTPSNKVTEKGKYVELRCDPISGHTALYWYRQSLGQGPEFLIYFQGTGAADDSGLPNDRFFAVRPEGSVSTLKIQRTERGDSAVYLCASSPRHGSYEQYFGPGTRLTVT.

The rearrangement uses TRBV30 and TRBJ1-4; weak D call: TRBD1 (6 bases). V lost 0 bases, J lost 8 bases, and 13 bases lay in between. CDR1 and CDR2 (germline): GTSNPN, SVGIG (reference sequence). This CDR3 is 14 amino acids long. The CDR3 sequence is CAWSVLGGDEKLFF. The DNA for the CDR3 is TGTGCCTGGAGTGTCTTAGGGGGAGACGAAAAACTGTTTTTT.

The chain is built from TRBV4-2 and TRBJ1-1; D is unclear. Trimming took off 0 bases at V and 5 bases at J, with 7 bases between the two ends. CDR3 length equals 13 residues. Per germline, CDR1 LGHNA and CDR2 YNFKEQ. CDR3 amino acids: CASSQELRTEAFF. The CDR3 nucleotides read TGTGCCAGCAGCCAAGAGCTCCGGACTGAAGCTTTCTTT.

This clone occurred a few times. The chain uses TRBV14 and TRBJ2-2; TRBD2 might be the D (6 bases). V gave up 0 bases and J gave up 2 bases, with 10 bases separating them. Germline V gene sequence: CDR1 SGHDN, CDR2 FVKESK. This CDR3 contains 16 residues. CDR3 nucleotides: TGTGCCAGCAGCCAAGACCCAGGGACTAACACCGGGGAGCTGTTTTTT. This codes for CASSQDPGTNTGELFF.

The J gene is TRBJ1-1, the V gene TRBV15; TRBD1 matches 10 bases. The CDR3 loop spans 17 amino acids. Germline V CDR1 and CDR2: LNHNV, YYDKDF (reference sequence). V lost 5 bases and J lost 4; bases outside the gene matches: 13. CDR3 amino acids: CATSLDRGRGASTEAFF. CDR3 sequence (DNA): TGTGCCACCAGCTTAGACAGGGGGCGAGGTGCATCCACTGAAGCTTTCTTT.

The chain couples TRBV6-6 to TRBJ2-7; possible D gene TRBD1, 6 bases. From germline, CDR1 is MNHNY and CDR2 SVGAGI (reference sequence). Trimming removed 5 bases at V and 4 bases at J, with 9 bases between. The CDR3 contains 12 residues. CDR3 in DNA: TGTGCCAGCAGTACAGGGCATTACGAGCAGTACTTC. Encoded protein: CASSTGHYEQYF.